Listed here are 24 T cell receptor beta chains from one sample, sequenced in a study of blood T cell repertoires in COVID-19. TCRdb's copy holds only in-frame clones and misses some; the assay was immunoSEQ multiplex PCR. The table records some 160,000 clones, about 87% of them present only once. Sequences were obtained from peripheral blood. The receptors here all came from a woman aged 80 or older with COVID-19, enrolled during active disease.

The CDR3 reads CAISHSGQNGNTIYF. The CDR3 DNA reads TGTGCCATCAGTCATTCGGGACAAAATGGAAACACCATATATTTT. V gene TRBV10-3 combines with J gene TRBJ1-3, with a possible D match to TRBD1 (6 bases). The ends were cut back, 5 bases at V and 3 bases at J, with 14 bases in the middle. The CDR3 is 15 residues long. From germline, CDR1 is ENHRY and CDR2 SYGVKD.

The chain joins TRBV7-8 to TRBJ1-3, with D maybe TRBD1 (6 bases). CDR1 SGHVS and CDR2 FQNEAQ come from the germline V gene. The CDR3 has 14 amino acids. V was cut by 4 bases and J by 4 bases, with 11 bases left in between. The CDR3 spells CASSSGQPGNTIYF. The CDR3 bases are TGTGCCAGCAGCTCCGGACAGCCAGGAAACACCATATATTTT. Full variable domain (rest looked up from reference TRBV7-8 and TRBJ1-3): GAGVSQSPRYKVAKRGQDVALRCDPISGHVSLFWYQQALGQGPEFLTYFQNEAQLDKSGLPSDRFFAERPEGSVSTLKIQRTQQEDSAVYLCASSSGQPGNTIYFGEGSWLTVV.

The V and J genes are TRBV9 and TRBJ1-3, with D possibly being TRBD1 (6 bases). The germline V gene encodes CDR1 SGDLS and CDR2 YYNGEE. This CDR3 has 15 residues. Trimming took 3 bases from V and 0 from J, leaving 10 bases between them. CDR3 bases: TGTGCCAGCAGCGGGACAGCTCACTCTGGAAACACCATATATTTT. Translating it yields CASSGTAHSGNTIYF.

V and J are TRBV4-3 and TRBJ1-1; a possible D gene is TRBD1 (5 bases). This CDR3 has 12 amino acids. From germline, CDR1 is LGHNA and CDR2 YSLEER. With 2 bases removed from V and 8 bases from J, the gap between germline ends came to 9 bases. The CDR3 reads CASSQRGGEAFF. The CDR3 DNA follows: TGCGCCAGCAGCCAAAGGGGAGGGGAAGCTTTCTTT.

The chain employs TRBV11-2 and TRBJ2-1, with TRBD2 matching over 7 bases. This CDR3 contains 15 residues. CDR1 and CDR2 (germline): SGHAT, FQNNGV. The ends lost 1 base at V and 0 bases at J; junction bases unmatched: 0. In DNA, the CDR3 is TGTGCCAGCAGCTTAGGCGGGAGCTCCTACAATGAGCAGTTCTTC. It specifies CASSLGGSSYNEQFF.

This chain uses TRBV15 with TRBJ2-1; tentative D call: TRBD2 (7 bases). V lost 0 bases and J 8 bases, leaving 11 bases between the germline ends. The CDR3 spans 14 residues. Germline lookup yields CDR1 LNHNV and CDR2 YYDKDF (reference sequence). This CDR3 is CATSRDRGGYEQFF. The CDR3 nucleotides read TGTGCCACCAGCAGAGATAGGGGGGGTTATGAGCAGTTCTTC.

The chain couples TRBV3-1 (or the pseudogene TRBV3-2) to TRBJ2-2; D perhaps matches TRBD1 (6 bases). V gave up 4 bases and J gave up 4 bases, with 10 bases separating them. Per the germline V gene, CDR1 is LGHDT and CDR2 is YNNKEL (reference sequence). The CDR3 loop spans 14 amino acids. In DNA, the CDR3 is TGTGCCAGCAGCCCCAGGGGCGGCACCGGGGAGCTGTTTTTT. Translated: CASSPRGGTGELFF.

The V and J genes are TRBV4-1 and TRBJ2-1; the match to TRBD2 covers 10 bases. Germline lookup yields CDR1 MGHRA and CDR2 YSYEKL. This CDR3 is built from 17 residues. With 1 base clipped from V and 6 bases from J, the junction kept 9 bases outside the gene matches. CDR3 DNA sequence: TGCGCCAGCAGCCAAGGAGGAGGGGGACTAGCGTCCAATGAGCAGTTCTTC. As protein: CASSQGGGGLASNEQFF.

The chain recombines TRBV18 with TRBJ2-3; 12 bases map to TRBD2. The germline gives CDR1 KGHSH, CDR2 LQKENI. The CDR3 consists of 15 residues. V shed 5 bases and J 5 bases; nucleotides not matched to a gene: 5. The CDR3 DNA follows: TGTGCCAGCTCAGAGACTAGCGGGAGTCGAGATACGCAGTATTTT. Its protein is CASSETSGSRDTQYF.

This clone was counted a single time. The V and J genes are TRBV9 and TRBJ1-2; 7 bases map to TRBD1. CDR3 size: 14 residues. Germline CDR1 reads SGDLS; CDR2 reads YYNGEE. Losses at the gene ends were 0 bases for V and 6 bases for J; bases not matched to a gene: 5. CDR3 protein: CASSVGQGSDGYTF. As DNA, the CDR3 is TGTGCCAGCAGCGTAGGACAGGGATCGGATGGCTACACCTTC.

The chain carries TRBV12-3 or TRBV12-4 and TRBJ2-3, with a tentative D call TRBD2 (5 bases). This CDR3 is built from 13 residues. Trimming took 2 bases from V and 3 from J, leaving 6 bases between them. The CDR3 spells CASSLSGTDTQYF. In DNA, the CDR3 is TGTGCCAGCAGTTTATCGGGGACAGATACGCAGTATTTT.

V is TRBV28 and J is TRBJ2-2; possible D gene TRBD2, 7 bases. Germline values: CDR1 MDHEN, CDR2 SYDVKM. The V and J ends lost 6 bases and 6 bases respectively, with 8 bases between them. The CDR3 is 12 amino acids. This chain's CDR3 is CASRGGAGELFF. CDR3 DNA sequence: TGTGCCAGCAGAGGGGGGGCCGGGGAGCTGTTTTTT.

The chain couples TRBV19 to TRBJ2-5; TRBD1 matches 10 bases. V was clipped by 0 bases and J by 7 bases; unmatched bases: 5. In germline, CDR1 is LNHDA, CDR2 SQIVND (reference sequence). The CDR3 covers 15 residues. The CDR3 spells CASSIDGTGEVTQYF. The CDR3 region has the DNA TGTGCCAGTAGTATAGATGGGACAGGGGAAGTGACCCAGTACTTC.

This clone was seen only a few times. The V call is TRBV2, the J call TRBJ2-4, with TRBD2 matching 7 bases. Germline-derived CDR1 and CDR2 are SNHLY and FYNNEI. CDR3 size: 17 residues. V dropped 6 bases and J dropped 2; count of bases not matched to a gene: 13. CDR3 protein: CASSPAVGGGSKNIQYF. CDR3 coding DNA: TGTGCCAGCAGCCCCGCCGTGGGGGGAGGGTCCAAAAACATTCAGTACTTC.

The rearrangement joins TRBV6-2 or TRBV6-3 to TRBJ1-4; D uncertain. The CDR3 spans 17 residues. The germline V gene has CDR1 MNHEY and CDR2 SVGEGT. V was shortened by 6 bases and J by 2 bases, with 19 bases between the two germline ends. As DNA, the CDR3 is TGTGCCAGCAGCCCTACATGGCATGAGGCGACTAATGAAAAACTGTTTTTT. This gives the protein CASSPTWHEATNEKLFF.

CDR3: CASSSSQYSNQPQHF. In DNA, the CDR3 is TGTGCCAGCAGTTCGTCCCAGTATAGCAATCAGCCCCAGCATTTT. The chain recombines TRBV28 with TRBJ1-5; D not certain. The germline V gene has CDR1 MDHEN and CDR2 SYDVKM. The CDR3 loop spans 15 amino acids. V lost 4 bases and J lost 0, with 10 bases in between.

V gene TRBV6-2 or TRBV6-3 combines with J gene TRBJ2-2; maybe TRBD2 (6 bases). Germline CDR1 MNHEY, CDR2 SVGEGT. CDR3 length: 15 amino acids. Trimming cost V 4 bases and J 2 bases, with 11 bases left between them. The CDR3 protein is CASSSGTLNTGELFF. The CDR3 region has the DNA TGTGCCAGCAGTTCCGGGACTCTAAACACCGGGGAGCTGTTTTTT.

The gene calls are TRBV19 and TRBJ2-3; 10 bases fit TRBD2. V gave up 0 bases and J gave up 4 bases; unmatched junction bases: 7. Germline CDR1 reads LNHDA; CDR2 reads SQIVND (reference sequence). CDR3 length equals 17 residues. The CDR3 protein is CASSIDLLAGVPDTQYF. The CDR3 DNA reads as TGTGCCAGTAGTATAGATCTGCTAGCGGGAGTCCCAGATACGCAGTATTTT.

This clone occurred once. The gene calls are TRBV4-1 and TRBJ1-4; D not certain. The CDR3 has 14 amino acids. CDR1 and CDR2 from the germline V gene are MGHRA and YSYEKL. V was pared by 0 bases and J by 4 bases, with 6 bases between. The CDR3 loop reads CASSQDPVNEKLFF. The CDR3 DNA follows: TGCGCCAGCAGCCAAGATCCGGTTAATGAAAAACTGTTTTTT.

The chain couples TRBV10-2 to TRBJ2-1; possible D gene TRBD2, 6 bases. The germline V and J ends were trimmed by 4 bases and 5 bases, with 12 bases remaining between them. From germline, CDR1 is WSHSY and CDR2 SAAADI. CDR3 length equals 14 residues. The CDR3 loop is CASSVTRGNNEQFF. For the CDR3, the DNA is TGCGCCAGCAGTGTGACTAGGGGAAACAATGAGCAGTTCTTC.

A word on this clone: The junction does not match germline at one end; this may be a read error. The chain carries TRBV9 and TRBJ1-2, with TRBD1 matching 7 bases. The CDR3 has 9 amino acids. CDR1 is SGDLS, CDR2 YYNGEE, per germline. The DNA of the CDR3 is TGTGCCAGTGGGGACAGCCCGGCCTTC. The encoded protein is CASGDSPAF. The variable domain in full, completed from reference TRBV9 and TRBJ1-2, reads DSGVTQTPKHLITATGQRVTLRCSPRSGDLSVYWYQQSLDQGLQFLIQYYNGEERAKGNILERFSAQQFPDLHSELNLSSLELGDSALYFCASGDSPAFGSGTRLTVV.

The chain carries TRBV28 and TRBJ2-5; possible D gene TRBD2, 7 bases. Between the trimmed V and J ends, which lost 4 bases and 0 bases, there was a span of 15 bases. Germline V gives CDR1 MDHEN, CDR2 SYDVKM. The CDR3 is made up of 16 amino acids. In DNA form, the CDR3 reads TGTGCCAGCAGTTCCCCGAGGGGGGGTCACCAAGAGACCCAGTACTTC. Translated: CASSSPRGGHQETQYF.

The chain couples TRBV11-3 to TRBJ2-7; the match to TRBD2 covers 10 bases. V gave up 5 bases and J gave up 6 bases; unmatched junction bases: 4. The CDR3 sequence is 13 residues long. Germline CDR1 SGHNT, CDR2 YENEEA. CDR3 DNA: TGTGCCAGCAGCGTAAGGACTAGCGGCGAGCAGTACTTC. Its protein is CASSVRTSGEQYF. Full variable domain (missing parts from reference TRBV11-3 and TRBJ2-7): EAGVVQSPRYKIIEKKQPVAFWCNPISGHNTLYWYLQNLGQGPELLIRYENEEAVDDSQLPKDRFSAERLKGVDSTLKIQPAELGDSAVYLCASSVRTSGEQYFGPGTRLTVT.

This sequence joins TRBV11-2 and TRBJ2-7, with TRBD1 identical over 7 bases. In germline, CDR1 is SGHAT, CDR2 FQNNGV. The CDR3 is 14 amino acids. The trim removed 1 base at V and 3 bases at J, leaving 3 bases unmatched. This CDR3 reads CASSLARQGYEQYF. The CDR3 nucleotides are TGTGCCAGCAGCTTAGCCCGACAGGGCTACGAGCAGTACTTC.